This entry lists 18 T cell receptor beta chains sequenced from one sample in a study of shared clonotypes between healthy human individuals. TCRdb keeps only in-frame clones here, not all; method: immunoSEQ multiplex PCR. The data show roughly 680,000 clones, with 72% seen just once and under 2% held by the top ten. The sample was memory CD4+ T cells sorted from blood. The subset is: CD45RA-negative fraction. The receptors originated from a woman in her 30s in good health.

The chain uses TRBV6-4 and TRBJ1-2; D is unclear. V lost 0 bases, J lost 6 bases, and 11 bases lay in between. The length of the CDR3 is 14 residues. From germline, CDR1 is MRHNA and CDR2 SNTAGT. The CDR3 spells CASSDSMGSHGYTF. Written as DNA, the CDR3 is TGTGCCAGCAGTGACTCAATGGGGTCCCATGGCTACACCTTC.

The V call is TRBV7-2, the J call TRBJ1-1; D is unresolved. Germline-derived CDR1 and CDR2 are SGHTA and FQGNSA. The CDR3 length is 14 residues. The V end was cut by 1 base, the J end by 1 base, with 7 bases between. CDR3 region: CASSLDPGNTEAFF. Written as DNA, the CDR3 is TGTGCCAGCAGCTTAGATCCGGGGAACACTGAAGCTTTCTTT.

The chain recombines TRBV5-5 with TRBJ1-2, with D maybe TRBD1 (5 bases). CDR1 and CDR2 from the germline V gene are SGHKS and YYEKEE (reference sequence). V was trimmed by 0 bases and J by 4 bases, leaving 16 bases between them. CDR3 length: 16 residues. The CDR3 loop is CASSLVGAGTLYGYTF. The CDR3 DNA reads TGTGCCAGCAGCTTGGTTGGGGCAGGGACCCTCTATGGCTACACCTTC.

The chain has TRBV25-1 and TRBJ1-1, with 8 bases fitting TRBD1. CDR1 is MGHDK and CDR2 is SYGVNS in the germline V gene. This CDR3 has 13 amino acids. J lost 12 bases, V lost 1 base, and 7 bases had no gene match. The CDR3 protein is CASSESEGQASFF. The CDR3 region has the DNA TGTGCCAGCAGTGAATCTGAGGGACAGGCATCTTTCTTT.

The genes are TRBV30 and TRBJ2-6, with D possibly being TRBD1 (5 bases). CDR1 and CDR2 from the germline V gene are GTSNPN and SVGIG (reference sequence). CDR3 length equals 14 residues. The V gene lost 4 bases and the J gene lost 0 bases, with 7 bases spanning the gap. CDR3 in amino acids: CAWKTVSGANVLTF. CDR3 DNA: TGTGCCTGGAAGACAGTCTCTGGGGCCAACGTCCTGACTTTC.

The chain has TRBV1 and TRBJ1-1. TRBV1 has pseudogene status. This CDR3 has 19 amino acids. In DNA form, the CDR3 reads TGCACCAGCAGCCATCACACGGTACCTAATGAGCCTCCAAACACTGAAGCTTTCTTT. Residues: CTSSHHTVPNEPPNTEAFF.

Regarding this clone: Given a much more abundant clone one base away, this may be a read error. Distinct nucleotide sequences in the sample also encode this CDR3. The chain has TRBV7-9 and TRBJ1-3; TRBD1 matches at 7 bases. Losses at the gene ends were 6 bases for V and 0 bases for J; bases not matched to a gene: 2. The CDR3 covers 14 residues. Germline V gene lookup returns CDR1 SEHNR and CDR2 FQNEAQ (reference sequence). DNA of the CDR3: TGTGCCAGCAGTCGGGACAGCTCTGGAAACACCATATATTTT. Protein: CASSRDSSGNTIYF. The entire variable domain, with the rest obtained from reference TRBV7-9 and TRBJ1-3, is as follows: DTGVSQNPRHKITKRGQNVTFRCDPISEHNRLYWYRQTLGQGPEFLTYFQNEAQLEKSRLLSDRFSAERPKGSFSTLEIQRTEQGDSAMYLCASSRDSSGNTIYFGEGSWLTVV.

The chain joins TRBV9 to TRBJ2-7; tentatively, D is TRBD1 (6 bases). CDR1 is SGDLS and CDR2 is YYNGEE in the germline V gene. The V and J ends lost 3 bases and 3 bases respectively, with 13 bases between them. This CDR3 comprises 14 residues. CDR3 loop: CASSGTSQGYEQYF. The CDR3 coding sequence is TGTGCCAGCAGCGGCACCTCACAGGGCTACGAGCAGTACTTC.

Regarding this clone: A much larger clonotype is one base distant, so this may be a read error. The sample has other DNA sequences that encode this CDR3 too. CDR3 DNA: TGTGCCAGCAGCTTATACTCCTACAATGAGCAGTTCTTC. This sequence encodes CASSLYSYNEQFF. The chain employs TRBV11-2 and TRBJ2-1; D is undetermined. The CDR3 is made up of 13 amino acids. Trimming removed 2 bases from V and 0 bases from J, with 2 bases in between. The germline gives CDR1 SGHAT, CDR2 FQNNGV.

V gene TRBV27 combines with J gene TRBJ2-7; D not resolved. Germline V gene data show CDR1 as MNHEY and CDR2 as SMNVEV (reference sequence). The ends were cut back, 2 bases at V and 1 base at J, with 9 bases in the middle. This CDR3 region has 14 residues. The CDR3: CASSLGSWSYEQYF. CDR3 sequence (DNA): TGTGCCAGCAGTTTAGGTTCCTGGTCCTACGAGCAGTACTTC.

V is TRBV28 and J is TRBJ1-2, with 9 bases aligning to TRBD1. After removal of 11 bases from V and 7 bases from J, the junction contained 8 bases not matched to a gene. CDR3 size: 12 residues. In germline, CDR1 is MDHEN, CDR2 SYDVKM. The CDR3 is CALNRGRGGYTF. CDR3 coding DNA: TGTGCCTTAAACAGGGGGCGCGGTGGCTACACCTTC.

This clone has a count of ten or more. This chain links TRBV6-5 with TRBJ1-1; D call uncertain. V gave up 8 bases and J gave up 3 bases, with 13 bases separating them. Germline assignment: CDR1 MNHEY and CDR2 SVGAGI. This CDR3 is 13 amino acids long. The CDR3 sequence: CASFKGRDTEAFF. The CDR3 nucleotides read TGTGCCAGCTTTAAAGGGAGGGACACTGAAGCTTTCTTT.

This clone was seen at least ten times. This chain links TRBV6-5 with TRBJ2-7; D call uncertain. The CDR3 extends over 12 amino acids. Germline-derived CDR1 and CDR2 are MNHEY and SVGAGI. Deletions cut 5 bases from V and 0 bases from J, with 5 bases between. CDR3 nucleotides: TGTGCCAGCAGTCGGACCTCCTACGAGCAGTACTTC. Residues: CASSRTSYEQYF.

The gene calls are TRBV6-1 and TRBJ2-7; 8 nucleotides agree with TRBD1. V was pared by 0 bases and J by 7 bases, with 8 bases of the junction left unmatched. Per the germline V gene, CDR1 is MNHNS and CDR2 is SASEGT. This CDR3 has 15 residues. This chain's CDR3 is CASSEALQGAGEQYF. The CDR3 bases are TGTGCCAGCAGTGAAGCGCTCCAGGGGGCGGGGGAGCAGTACTTC.

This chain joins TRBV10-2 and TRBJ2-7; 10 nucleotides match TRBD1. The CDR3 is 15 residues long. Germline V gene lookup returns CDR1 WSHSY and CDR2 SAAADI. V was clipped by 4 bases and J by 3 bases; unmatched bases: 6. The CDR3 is CASSGSGTGDYEQYF. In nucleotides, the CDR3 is TGCGCCAGCAGTGGATCTGGGACAGGGGACTACGAGCAGTACTTC.

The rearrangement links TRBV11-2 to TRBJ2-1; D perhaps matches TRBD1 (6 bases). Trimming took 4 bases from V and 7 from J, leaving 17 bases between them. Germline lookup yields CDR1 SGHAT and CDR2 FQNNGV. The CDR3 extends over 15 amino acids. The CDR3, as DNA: TGTGCCAGCAGCTCCCGACCGGACAGATTGAATGAGCAGTTCTTC. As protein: CASSSRPDRLNEQFF.

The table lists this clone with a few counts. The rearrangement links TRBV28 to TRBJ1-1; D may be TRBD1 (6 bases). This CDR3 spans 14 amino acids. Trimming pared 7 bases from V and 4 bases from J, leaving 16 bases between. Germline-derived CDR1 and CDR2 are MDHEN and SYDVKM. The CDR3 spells CASTQAGGLTEAFF. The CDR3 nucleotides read TGTGCCAGCACCCAGGCTGGGGGGCTCACTGAAGCTTTCTTT.

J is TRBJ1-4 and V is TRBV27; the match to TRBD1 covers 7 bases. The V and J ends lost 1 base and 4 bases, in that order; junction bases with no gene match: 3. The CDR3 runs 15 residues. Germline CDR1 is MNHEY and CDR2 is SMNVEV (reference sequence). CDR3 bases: TGTGCCAGCAGTTTATGGGGGACAGTTAATGAAAAACTGTTTTTT. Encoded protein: CASSLWGTVNEKLFF.